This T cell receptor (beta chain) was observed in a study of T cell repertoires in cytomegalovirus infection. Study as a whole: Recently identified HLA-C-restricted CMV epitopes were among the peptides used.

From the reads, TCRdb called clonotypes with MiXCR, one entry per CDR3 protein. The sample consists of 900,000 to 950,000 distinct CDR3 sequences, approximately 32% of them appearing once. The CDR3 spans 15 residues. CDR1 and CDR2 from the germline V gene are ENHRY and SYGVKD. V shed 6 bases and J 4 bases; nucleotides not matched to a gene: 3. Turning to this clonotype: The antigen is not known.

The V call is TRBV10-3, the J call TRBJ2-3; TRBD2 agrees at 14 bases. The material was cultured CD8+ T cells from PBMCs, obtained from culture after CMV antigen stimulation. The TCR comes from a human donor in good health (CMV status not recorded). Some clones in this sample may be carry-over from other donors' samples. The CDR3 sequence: CAIRRLAGGADTQYF. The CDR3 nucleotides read TGTGCCATCAGAAGACTAGCGGGGGGGGCAGATACGCAGTATTTT.